This T cell receptor beta chain originates from a study of cytomegalovirus exposure and HLA in healthy donors. Study-level findings and limits: Researchers counted 180 or so TCR beta chains as cytomegalovirus-associated. Later analysis demonstrated an association between a missense DCLRE1C variant and TCR beta V- and J-gene trimming. DRB1 showed the most TCR associations and HLA-C the fewest in a later analysis, as rates varied by HLA locus.

This clone was counted only a few times. Its antigen is still unknown. There are 13 residues in the CDR3. The germline gives CDR1 MNHEY, CDR2 SMNVEV (reference sequence). V shed 5 bases and J 8 bases; nucleotides not matched to a gene: 4. With 60 Vbeta and 13 Jbeta primers, the PCR was carried out. The table came from immunoSEQ multiplex PCR; TCRdb's copy has only in-frame clones and leaves some out. Here the sample spans 110,000 or so clones, approximately 79% being singletons. Source material: PBMCs. The chain combines TRBV27 with TRBJ2-3; TRBD1 agrees at 10 bases. This receptor was obtained from a man aged 45 to 65 in good health and CMV-seropositive. CDR3 DNA: TGTGCCAGCAGTGGACAGGGGGGAGGTACGCAGTATTTT. Its protein product is CASSGQGGGTQYF.